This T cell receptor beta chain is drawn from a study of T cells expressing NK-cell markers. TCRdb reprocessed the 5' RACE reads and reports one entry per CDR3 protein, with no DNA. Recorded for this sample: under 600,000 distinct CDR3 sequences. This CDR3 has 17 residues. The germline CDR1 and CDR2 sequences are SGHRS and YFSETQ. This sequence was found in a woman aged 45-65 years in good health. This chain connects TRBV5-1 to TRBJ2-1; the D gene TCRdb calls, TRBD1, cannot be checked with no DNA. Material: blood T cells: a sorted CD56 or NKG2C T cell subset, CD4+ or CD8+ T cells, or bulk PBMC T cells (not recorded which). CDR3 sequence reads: CASSRGAGGDGYNEQFF. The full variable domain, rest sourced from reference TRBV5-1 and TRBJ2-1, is KAGVTQTPRYLIKTRGQQVTLSCSPISGHRSVSWYQQTPGQGLQFLFEYFSETQRNKGNFPGRFSGRQFSNSRSEMNVSTLELGDSALYLCASSRGAGGDGYNEQFFGPGTRLTVL.